These T cell receptor beta chains were read from a single sample in a study of glioma-infiltrating T cells after dendritic cell vaccination. Method: immunoSEQ multiplex PCR; TCRdb's copy keeps in-frame clones and lacks some. The top ten clones hold approximately 14% of a sample with tens of thousands of clones, roughly four fifths of them seen once. Sequences were derived from blood, sampled after dendritic cell vaccination. These receptors all stem from a human donor with glioblastoma. Each CDR3 is given with its conserved first and last residue. The D gene is left open where the match is weak. Size is stated for part of the rows, as once, few or many counts, or as a class when the clone is expanded.

- TRBJ1-1 TRBV27 - CASSQFKGHTEAFF TGTGCCAGCAGTCAATTCAAGGGGCACACTGAAGCTTTCTTT
- TRBJ1-1 TRBV7-9 TRBD1 CASRASTGGRNTEAFF TGTGCCAGCAGAGCTTCGACAGGGGGTAGGAATACTGAAGCTTTCTTT
- TRBJ2-3 TRBV7-2 TRBD2 CASSTTSGVDDTQYF TGTGCCAGCAGCACGACTAGCGGGGTAGACGATACGCAGTATTTT
few TRBJ2-2 TRBV5-1 TRBD1 CASSLVGQGTGELFF TGCGCCAGCAGCTTGGTGGGACAGGGTACCGGGGAGCTGTTTTTT
- TRBJ1-1 TRBV29-1 TRBD1 CSADRGGTEAFF TGCAGCGCCGACAGGGGAGGCACTGAAGCTTTCTTT
- TRBJ2-3 TRBV7-2 TRBD2 CAGWDYRALGF TGTGCCGGGTGGGACTACCGGGCCCTCGGTTTT
- TRBJ2-1 TRBV7-8 TRBD2 CASSEGEFFERGGVNEQFF TGTGCCAGCAGCGAAGGCGAATTTTTTGAGCGGGGGGGTGTCAATGAGCAGTTCTTC
- TRBJ2-5 TRBV5-1 TRBD2 CASSFLASGGALMETQYF TGCGCCAGCAGCTTCCTGGCTAGCGGGGGGGCATTGATGGAGACCCAGTACTTC
- TRBJ2-1 TRBV30 - CAWSVLLRGTYNEQFF TGTGCCTGGAGTGTACTCTTACGGGGGACCTACAATGAGCAGTTCTTC
- TRBJ2-7 TRBV21-1 - CASGRDRGPREQYF TGTGCCAGCGGCCGGGACAGGGGGCCTCGAGAGCAGTACTTC
- TRBJ1-6 TRBV30 - CAWSSGGGSYNSPLHF TGTGCCTGGAGCTCGGGGGGGGGCTCCTATAATTCACCCCTCCACTTT
- TRBJ2-7 TRBV6-5 - CASSLGLAGYEQYF TGTGCCAGCAGCCTCGGGCTAGCCGGCTACGAGCAGTACTTC
- TRBJ2-6 TRBV10-3 - CATGSGANVLTF TGTGCCACGGGCTCTGGGGCCAACGTCCTGACTTTC
- TRBJ1-2 TRBV7-9 - CASSLEARGYGYTF TGTGCCAGCAGCTTAGAAGCCAGAGGATATGGCTACACCTTC
- TRBJ1-3 TRBV29-1 TRBD1 CSVTGDSGNTIYF TGCAGCGTTACAGGGGACTCTGGAAACACCATATATTTT
- TRBJ2-5 TRBV7-7 - CASSPPGGETQYF TGTGCTAGCAGCCCCCCCGGGGGAGAGACCCAGTACTTC
- TRBJ1-2 TRBV6-5 - CASSYVGGGPSSGYTF TGTGCCAGCAGTTACGTCGGCGGAGGGCCCTCGTCTGGCTACACCTTC
- TRBJ2-3 TRBV5-4 - CASSSLRTNWGTDTQYF TGTGCCAGCAGCTCACTTCGGACAAATTGGGGCACAGATACGCAGTATTTT
- TRBJ1-5 TRBV5-1 TRBD1 CASSLGGRTGVSNQPQHF TGCGCCAGCAGCTTGGGAGGCAGAACAGGGGTTAGCAATCAGCCCCAGCATTTT
- TRBJ1-2 TRBV29-1 - CSVAAGVNYGYTF TGCAGCGTTGCTGCGGGGGTGAACTATGGCTACACCTTC
few TRBJ2-3 TRBV19 TRBD2 CASGIPSGGPGTQYF TGTGCCAGTGGGATACCTAGCGGGGGGCCCGGAACGCAGTATTTT
- TRBJ2-2 TRBV30 - CAWIASVFSGELFF TGTGCCTGGATTGCCTCGGTGTTTAGCGGGGAGCTGTTTTTT
- TRBJ2-5 TRBV18 - CASSPRGGGVYRETQYF TGTGCCAGCTCACCCCGGGGTGGCGGGGTGTACCGTGAGACCCAGTACTTC
few TRBJ1-2 TRBV10-3 TRBD1 CAIGTGETNYGYTF TGTGCCATCGGGACAGGGGAGACTAACTATGGCTACACCTTC
- TRBJ2-2 TRBV7-8 - CASSQYGGSTGELFF TGTGCCAGCAGTCAGTATGGGGGGAGCACCGGGGAGCTGTTTTTT
- TRBJ2-5 TRBV15 TRBD2 CATSRGLAEYQETQYF TGTGCCACCAGCAGGGGACTAGCGGAGTACCAAGAGACCCAGTACTTC
- TRBJ2-7 TRBV14 - CASSPKRDTYEQYF TGTGCCAGCAGCCCTAAGAGGGACACCTACGAGCAGTACTTC
few TRBJ1-1 TRBV28 TRBD1 CASSLRDRGLDTEAFF TGTGCCAGCAGTCTACGGGACAGGGGGCTCGACACTGAAGCTTTCTTT
- TRBJ2-2 TRBV2 TRBD1 CATLDGTGVTGELFF TGTGCCACCCTTGACGGGACAGGGGTGACCGGGGAGCTGTTTTTT
- TRBJ1-5 TRBV7-4 - CASSLEQGNNQPQHF TGTGCCAGCAGCTTAGAACAGGGAAACAATCAGCCCCAGCATTTT
- TRBJ1-5 TRBV2 - CASSEEGGQPQHF TGTGCCAGCAGTGAAGAAGGAGGTCAGCCCCAGCATTTT
- TRBJ2-5 TRBV11-3 TRBD2 CASSPGGRETQYF TGTGCCAGCAGCCCCGGGGGGAGAGAGACCCAGTACTTC
- TRBJ2-6 TRBV27 - CATKATSGANVLTF TGTGCCACGAAAGCCACCTCTGGGGCCAACGTCCTGACTTTC
- TRBJ2-3 TRBV6-1 - CASSDRGMTDTQYF TGTGCCAGCAGTGACAGGGGCATGACAGATACGCAGTATTTT
- TRBJ2-3 TRBV13 TRBD2 CASSLPSGGWDTQYF TGTGCCAGCAGCTTACCTAGCGGGGGTTGGGATACGCAGTATTTT
- TRBJ2-5 TRBV5-1 TRBD1 CASSRRPGQQKETQYF TGCGCCAGCAGCCGACGACCGGGACAGCAGAAAGAGACCCAGTACTTC
- TRBJ2-7 TRBV30 TRBD2 CAWSVGTSGGYEQYF TGTGCCTGGAGTGTGGGGACTAGCGGGGGATACGAGCAGTACTTC
once TRBJ2-5 TRBV19 TRBD1 CASSTRTGWETQYF TGTGCCAGTAGTACCAGGACAGGGTGGGAGACCCAGTACTTC
- TRBJ2-3 TRBV6-4 - CASSEGGHTDTQYF TGTGCCAGCAGTGAGGGGGGGCACACAGATACGCAGTATTTT
- TRBJ1-1 TRBV10-2 TRBD1 CASSDWAGGDTEAFF TGCGCCAGCAGTGACTGGGCAGGGGGAGACACTGAAGCTTTCTTT
- TRBJ1-1 TRBV5-1 - CASSHTGFNTEAFF TGCGCCAGCTCTCATACGGGGTTTAACACTGAAGCTTTCTTT
few TRBJ1-2 TRBV11-3 - CASSLESYGYTF TGTGCCAGCAGCTTAGAATCTTATGGCTACACCTTC
- TRBJ2-5 TRBV5-6 TRBD2 CASSLGLAQETQYF TGTGCCAGCAGCTTGGGACTAGCCCAAGAGACCCAGTACTTC
- TRBJ1-2 TRBV27 TRBD1 CASSLWTGHRVYTF TGTGCCAGCAGTTTATGGACAGGTCATCGAGTCTACACCTTC
- TRBJ2-3 TRBV19 TRBD2 CASSTGLAVGDTQYF TGTGCCAGTAGTACAGGACTAGCGGTGGGAGATACGCAGTATTTT
- TRBJ1-1 TRBV4-1 - CASSQGWWSTNTEAFF TGCGCCAGCAGCCAAGGATGGTGGAGCACGAACACTGAAGCTTTCTTT
- TRBJ1-5 TRBV7-8 TRBD1 CASMIDRVGQPQHF TGTGCCAGCATGATAGACAGGGTGGGTCAGCCCCAGCATTTT
once TRBJ2-4 TRBV19 - CASSLDAAGVNIQYF TGTGCCAGTAGTTTGGACGCAGCCGGGGTAAACATTCAGTACTTC
few TRBJ1-4 TRBV7-9 - CASSLGLEKLFF TGTGCCAGCAGCTTAGGACTTGAAAAACTGTTTTTT
- TRBJ2-3 TRBV29-1 TRBD2 CSARWGGSTDTQYF TGCAGCGCCCGCTGGGGAGGGAGCACAGATACGCAGTATTTT